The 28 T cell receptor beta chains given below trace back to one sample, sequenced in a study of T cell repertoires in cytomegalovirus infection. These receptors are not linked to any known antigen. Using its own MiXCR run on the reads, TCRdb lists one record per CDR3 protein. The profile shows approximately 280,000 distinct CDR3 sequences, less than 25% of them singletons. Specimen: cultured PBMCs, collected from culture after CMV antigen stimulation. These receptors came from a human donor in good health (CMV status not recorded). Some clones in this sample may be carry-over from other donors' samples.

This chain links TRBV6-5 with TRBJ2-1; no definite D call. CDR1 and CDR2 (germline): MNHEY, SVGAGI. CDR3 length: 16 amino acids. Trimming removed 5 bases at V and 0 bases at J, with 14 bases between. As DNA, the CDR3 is TGTGCCAGCAGTGCATTAGTACGAAGCTCCTACAATGAGCAGTTCTTC. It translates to CASSALVRSSYNEQFF.

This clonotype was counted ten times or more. CDR3 DNA: TGCGCCAGCAGCCAAGAGGCTGGACTAGCGGGAGTTGAGCAGTTCTTC. It yields the protein CASSQEAGLAGVEQFF. The rearrangement joins TRBV4-3 to TRBJ2-1; TRBD2 aligns across 13 bases. Germline V lookup: CDR1 LGHNA, CDR2 YSLEER. The CDR3 consists of 16 residues. The ends lost 0 bases at V and 9 bases at J; junction bases unmatched: 5.

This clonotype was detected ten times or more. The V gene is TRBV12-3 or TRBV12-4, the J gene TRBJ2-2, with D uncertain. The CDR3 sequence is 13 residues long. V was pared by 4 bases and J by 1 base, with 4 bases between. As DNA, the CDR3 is TGTGCCAGCAGTTCCTGGAACACCGGGGAGCTGTTTTTT. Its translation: CASSSWNTGELFF.

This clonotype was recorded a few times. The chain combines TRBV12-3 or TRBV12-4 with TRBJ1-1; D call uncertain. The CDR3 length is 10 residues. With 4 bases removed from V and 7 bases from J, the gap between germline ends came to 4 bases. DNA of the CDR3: TGTGCCAGCAGTTCCTATGAAGCTTTCTTT. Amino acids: CASSSYEAFF.

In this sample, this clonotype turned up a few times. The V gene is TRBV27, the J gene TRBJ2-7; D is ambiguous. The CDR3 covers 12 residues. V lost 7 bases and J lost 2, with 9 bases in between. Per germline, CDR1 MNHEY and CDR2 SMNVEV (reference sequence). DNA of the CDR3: TGTGCCAGCATCGGCCCAGCCTACGAGCAGTACTTC. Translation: CASIGPAYEQYF.

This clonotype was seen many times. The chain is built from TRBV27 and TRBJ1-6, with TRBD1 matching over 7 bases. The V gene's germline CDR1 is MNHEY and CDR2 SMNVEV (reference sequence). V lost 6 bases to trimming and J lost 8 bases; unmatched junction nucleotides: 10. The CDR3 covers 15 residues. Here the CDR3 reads CASRGGGQTYSPLHF. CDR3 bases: TGTGCCAGCAGGGGGGGGGGACAGACCTATTCACCCCTCCACTTT.

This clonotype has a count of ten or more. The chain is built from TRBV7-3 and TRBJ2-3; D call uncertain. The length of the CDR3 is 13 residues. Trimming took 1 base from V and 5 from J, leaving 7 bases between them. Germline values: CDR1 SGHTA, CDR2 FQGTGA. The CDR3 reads CASSLSVRDTQYF. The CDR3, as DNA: TGTGCCAGCAGCTTAAGCGTCAGAGATACGCAGTATTTT. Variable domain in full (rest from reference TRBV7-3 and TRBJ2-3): GAGVSQTPSNKVTEKGKYVELRCDPISGHTALYWYRQSLGQGPEFLIYFQGTGAADDSGLPNDRFFAVRPEGSVSTLKIQRTERGDSAVYLCASSLSVRDTQYFGPGTRLTVL.

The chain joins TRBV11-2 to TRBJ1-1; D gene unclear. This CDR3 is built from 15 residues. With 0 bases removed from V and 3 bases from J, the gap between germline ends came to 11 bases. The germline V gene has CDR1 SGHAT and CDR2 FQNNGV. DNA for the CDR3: TGTGCCAGCAGCTTAGATCCCGCGGGATACACTGAAGCTTTCTTT. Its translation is CASSLDPAGYTEAFF.

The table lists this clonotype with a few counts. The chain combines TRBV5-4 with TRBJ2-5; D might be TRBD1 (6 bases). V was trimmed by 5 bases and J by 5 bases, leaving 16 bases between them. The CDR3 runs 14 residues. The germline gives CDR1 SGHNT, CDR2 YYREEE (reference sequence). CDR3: CASSDGRGSETQYF. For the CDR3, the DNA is TGTGCCAGCAGTGATGGCAGGGGATCGGAGACCCAGTACTTC.

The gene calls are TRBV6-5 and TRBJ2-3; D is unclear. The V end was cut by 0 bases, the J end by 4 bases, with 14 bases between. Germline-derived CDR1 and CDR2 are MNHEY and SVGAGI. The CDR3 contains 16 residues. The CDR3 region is CASSYSSSLGADTQYF. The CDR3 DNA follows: TGTGCCAGCAGTTACTCGTCCTCCCTCGGTGCAGATACGCAGTATTTT.

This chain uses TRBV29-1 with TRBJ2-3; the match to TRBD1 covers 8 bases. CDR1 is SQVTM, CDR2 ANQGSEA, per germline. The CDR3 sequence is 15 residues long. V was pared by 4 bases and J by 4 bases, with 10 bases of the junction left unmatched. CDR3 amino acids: CSVAPTGVRADTQYF. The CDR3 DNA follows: TGCAGCGTTGCCCCGACAGGGGTGAGAGCAGATACGCAGTATTTT.

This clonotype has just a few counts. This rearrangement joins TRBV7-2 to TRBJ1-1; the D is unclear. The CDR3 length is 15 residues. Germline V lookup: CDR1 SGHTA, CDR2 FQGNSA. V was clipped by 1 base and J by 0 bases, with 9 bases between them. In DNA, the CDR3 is TGTGCCAGCAGCTTAGTCGGCATTATGAACACTGAAGCTTTCTTT. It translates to CASSLVGIMNTEAFF.

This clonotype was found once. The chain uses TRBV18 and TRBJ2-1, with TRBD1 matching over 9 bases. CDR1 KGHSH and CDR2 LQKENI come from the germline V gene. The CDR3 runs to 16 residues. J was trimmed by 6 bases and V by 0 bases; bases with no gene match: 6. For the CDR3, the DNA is TGTGCCAGCTCACCACCGGGACAGGGAATTCGCAATGAGCAGTTCTTC. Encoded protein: CASSPPGQGIRNEQFF.

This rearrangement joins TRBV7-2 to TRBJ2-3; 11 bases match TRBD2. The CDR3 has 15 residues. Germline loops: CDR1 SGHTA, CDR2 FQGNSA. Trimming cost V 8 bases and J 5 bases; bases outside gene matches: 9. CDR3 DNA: TGTGCCAGCTCCCCGGGACTAGCGGCTCAAGATACGCAGTATTTT. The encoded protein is CASSPGLAAQDTQYF.

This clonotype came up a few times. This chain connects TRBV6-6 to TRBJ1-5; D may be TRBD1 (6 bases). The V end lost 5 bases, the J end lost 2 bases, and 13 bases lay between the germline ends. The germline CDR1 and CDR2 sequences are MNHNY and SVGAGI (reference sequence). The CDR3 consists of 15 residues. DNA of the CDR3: TGTGCCAGCAGTACTACAGGGTTTGGCAATCAGCCCCAGCATTTT. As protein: CASSTTGFGNQPQHF.

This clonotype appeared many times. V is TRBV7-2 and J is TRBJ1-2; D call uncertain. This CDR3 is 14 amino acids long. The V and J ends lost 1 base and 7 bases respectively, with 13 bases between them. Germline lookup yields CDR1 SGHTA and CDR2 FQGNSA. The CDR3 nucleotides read TGTGCCAGCAGCTTAGACAGTCCTTTGTCTGGCTACACCTTC. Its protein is CASSLDSPLSGYTF.

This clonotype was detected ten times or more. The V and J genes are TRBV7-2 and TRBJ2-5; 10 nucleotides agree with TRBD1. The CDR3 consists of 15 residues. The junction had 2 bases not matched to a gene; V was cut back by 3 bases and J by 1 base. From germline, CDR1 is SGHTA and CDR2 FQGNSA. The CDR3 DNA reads TGTGCCAGCAGCTTCGGGACAGGGGCCCAAGAGACCCAGTACTTC. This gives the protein CASSFGTGAQETQYF.

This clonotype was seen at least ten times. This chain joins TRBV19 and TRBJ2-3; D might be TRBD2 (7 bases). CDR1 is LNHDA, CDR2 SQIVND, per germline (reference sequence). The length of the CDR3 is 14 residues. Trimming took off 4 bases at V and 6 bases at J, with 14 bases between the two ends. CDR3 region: CASSRGGEADTQYF. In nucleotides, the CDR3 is TGTGCCAGTAGTAGGGGGGGCGAGGCGGATACGCAGTATTTT.

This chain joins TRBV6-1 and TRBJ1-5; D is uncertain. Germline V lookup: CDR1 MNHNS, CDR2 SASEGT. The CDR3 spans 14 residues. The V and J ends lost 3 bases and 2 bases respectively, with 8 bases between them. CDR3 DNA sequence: TGTGCCAGCAGTGACAGCGGACGCAATCAGCCCCAGCATTTT. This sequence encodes CASSDSGRNQPQHF.

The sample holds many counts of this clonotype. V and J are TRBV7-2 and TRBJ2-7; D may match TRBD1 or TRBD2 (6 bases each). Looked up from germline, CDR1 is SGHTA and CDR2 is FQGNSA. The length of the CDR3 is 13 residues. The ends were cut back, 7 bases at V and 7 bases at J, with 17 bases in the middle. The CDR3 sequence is CASTPVGGGEQYF. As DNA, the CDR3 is TGTGCCAGCACCCCGGTGGGGGGCGGGGAGCAGTACTTC.

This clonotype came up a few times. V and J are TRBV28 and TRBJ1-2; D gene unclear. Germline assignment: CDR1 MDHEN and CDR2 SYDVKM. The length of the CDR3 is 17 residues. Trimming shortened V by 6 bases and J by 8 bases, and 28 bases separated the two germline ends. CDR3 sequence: CASSKLGVLFGEDGYTF. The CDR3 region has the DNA TGTGCCAGCAGCAAATTAGGTGTTCTCTTTGGGGAGGACGGCTACACCTTC.

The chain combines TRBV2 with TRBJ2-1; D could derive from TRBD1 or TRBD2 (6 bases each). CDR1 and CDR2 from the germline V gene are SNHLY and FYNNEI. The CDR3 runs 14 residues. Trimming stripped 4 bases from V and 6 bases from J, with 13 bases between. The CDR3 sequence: CASSGGPGGNEQFF. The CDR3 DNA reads TGTGCCAGCAGTGGGGGGCCCGGGGGCAATGAGCAGTTCTTC.

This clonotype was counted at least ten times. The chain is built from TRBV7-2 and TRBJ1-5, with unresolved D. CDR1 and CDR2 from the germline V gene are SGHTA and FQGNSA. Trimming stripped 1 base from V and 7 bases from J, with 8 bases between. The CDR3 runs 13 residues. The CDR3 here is CASSLERFQPQHF. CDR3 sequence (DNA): TGTGCCAGCAGCTTAGAACGGTTCCAGCCCCAGCATTTT.

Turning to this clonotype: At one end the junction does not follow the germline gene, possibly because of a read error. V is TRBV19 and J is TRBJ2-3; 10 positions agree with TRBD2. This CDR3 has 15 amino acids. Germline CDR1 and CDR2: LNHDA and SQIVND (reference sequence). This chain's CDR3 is CASRIAGGGTDTQYF. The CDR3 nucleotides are TGTGCCAGTAGGATAGCGGGAGGTGGCACAGATACGCAGTATTTT. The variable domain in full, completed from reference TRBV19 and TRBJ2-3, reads DGGITQSPKYLFRKEGQNVTLSCEQNLNHDAMYWYRQDPGQGLRLIYYSQIVNDFQKGDIAEGYSVSREKKESFPLTVTSAQKNPTAFYLCASRIAGGGTDTQYFGPGTRLTVL.

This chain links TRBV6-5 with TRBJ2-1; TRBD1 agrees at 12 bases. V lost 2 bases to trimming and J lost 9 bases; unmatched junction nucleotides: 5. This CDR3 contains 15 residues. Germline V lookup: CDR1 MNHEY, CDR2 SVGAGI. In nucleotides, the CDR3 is TGTGCCAGCAGTTACGGGACAGGGGGCATGTCTGAGCAGTTCTTC. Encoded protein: CASSYGTGGMSEQFF.

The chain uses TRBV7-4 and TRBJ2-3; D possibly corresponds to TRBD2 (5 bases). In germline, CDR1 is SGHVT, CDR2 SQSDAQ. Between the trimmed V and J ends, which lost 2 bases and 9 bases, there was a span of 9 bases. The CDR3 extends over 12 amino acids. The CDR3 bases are TGTGCCAGCAGCTTAACTAGACTGACGCAGTATTTT. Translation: CASSLTRLTQYF.

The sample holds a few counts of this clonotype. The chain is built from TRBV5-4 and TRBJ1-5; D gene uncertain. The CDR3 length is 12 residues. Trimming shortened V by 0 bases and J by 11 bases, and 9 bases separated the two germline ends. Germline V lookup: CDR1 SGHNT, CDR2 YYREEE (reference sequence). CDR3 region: CASSLESGTQHF. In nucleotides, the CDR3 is TGTGCCAGCAGCTTGGAATCCGGGACCCAGCATTTT. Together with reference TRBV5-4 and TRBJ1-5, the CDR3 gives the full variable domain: ETGVTQSPTHLIKTRGQQVTLRCSSQSGHNTVSWYQQALGQGPQFIFQYYREEENGRGNFPPRFSGLQFPNYSSELNVNALELDDSALYLCASSLESGTQHFGDGTRLSIL.

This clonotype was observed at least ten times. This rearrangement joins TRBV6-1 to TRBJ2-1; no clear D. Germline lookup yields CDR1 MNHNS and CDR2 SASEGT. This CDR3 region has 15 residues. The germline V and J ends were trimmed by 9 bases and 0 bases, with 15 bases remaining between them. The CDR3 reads CASGRQPTSYNEQFF. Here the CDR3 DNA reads TGTGCCAGTGGTCGACAACCGACCTCCTACAATGAGCAGTTCTTC.